This T cell receptor beta chain stems from a study of blood T cell repertoires in COVID-19. Turning to the study itself: Samples taken during acute and convalescent COVID-19 were collected in the United States, Italy and Spain. The cDNA or gDNA used as material had been derived from T cells, B-cell-depleted T cells, or PBMCs.

In the study's own analysis: Estimates of nucleated cell counts were drawn from the amplification of reference gene primers. Here immunoSEQ multiplex PCR was the method, and the copy in TCRdb shows in-frame clones only, minus some. V and J calls and clone size are given by that table; D and trimming were obtained from the DNA. Of roughly 670,000 clones in the sample, about 90% were seen once. Trimming shortened V by 4 bases and J by 5 bases, and 16 bases separated the two germline ends. CDR1 and CDR2 (germline): LGHDT, YNNKEL (reference sequence). This CDR3 region has 15 residues. V is TRBV3-1 (or the pseudogene TRBV3-2) and J is TRBJ2-3, with a weak D call TRBD2 (7 bases). The sequence was obtained from a woman under 30 with acute or convalescent COVID-19. Sequencing was carried out using peripheral blood. CDR3 DNA sequence: TGTGCCAGCAGCCGAGAAGGGGGGGCATTAGATACGCAGTATTTT. It translates to CASSREGGALDTQYF.